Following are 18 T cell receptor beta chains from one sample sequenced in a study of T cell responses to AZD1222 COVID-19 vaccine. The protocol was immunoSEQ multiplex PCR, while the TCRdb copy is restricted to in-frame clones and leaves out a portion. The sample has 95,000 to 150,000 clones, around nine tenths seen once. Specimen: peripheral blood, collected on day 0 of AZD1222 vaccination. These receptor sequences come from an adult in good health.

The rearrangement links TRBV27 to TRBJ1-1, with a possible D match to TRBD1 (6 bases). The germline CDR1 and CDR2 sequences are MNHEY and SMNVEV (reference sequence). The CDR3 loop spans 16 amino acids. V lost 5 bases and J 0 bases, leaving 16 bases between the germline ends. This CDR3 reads CASSHLGGRVNTEAFF. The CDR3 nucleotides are TGTGCCAGCAGTCACCTCGGGGGGCGGGTGAACACTGAAGCTTTCTTT.

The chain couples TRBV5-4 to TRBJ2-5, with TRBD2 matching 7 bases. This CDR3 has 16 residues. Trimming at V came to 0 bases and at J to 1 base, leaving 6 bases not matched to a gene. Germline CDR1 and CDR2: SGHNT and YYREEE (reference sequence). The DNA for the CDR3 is TGTGCCAGCAGCTTGGGCCTAGGCGGGGGCCAAGAGACCCAGTACTTC. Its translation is CASSLGLGGGQETQYF.

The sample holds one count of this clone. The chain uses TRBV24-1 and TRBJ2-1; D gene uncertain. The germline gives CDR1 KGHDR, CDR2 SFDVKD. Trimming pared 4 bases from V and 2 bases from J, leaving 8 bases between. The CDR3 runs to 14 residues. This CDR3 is CATSERRTYNEQFF. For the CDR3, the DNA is TGTGCCACCAGTGAACGAAGGACCTACAATGAGCAGTTCTTC.

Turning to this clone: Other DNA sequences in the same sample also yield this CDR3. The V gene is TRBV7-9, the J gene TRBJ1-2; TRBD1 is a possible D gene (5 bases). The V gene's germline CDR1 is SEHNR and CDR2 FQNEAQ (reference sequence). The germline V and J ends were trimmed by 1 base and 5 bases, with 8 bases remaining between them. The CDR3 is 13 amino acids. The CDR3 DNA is TGTGCCAGCAGCTTAGGGGGCGAGTATGGCTACACCTTC. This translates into CASSLGGEYGYTF.

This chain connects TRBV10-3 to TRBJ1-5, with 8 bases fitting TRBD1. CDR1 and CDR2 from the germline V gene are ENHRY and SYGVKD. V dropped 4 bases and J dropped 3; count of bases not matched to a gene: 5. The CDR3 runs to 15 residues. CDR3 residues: CAISGQGRINQPQHF. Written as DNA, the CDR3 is TGTGCCATCAGTGGACAGGGGAGAATCAATCAGCCCCAGCATTTT.

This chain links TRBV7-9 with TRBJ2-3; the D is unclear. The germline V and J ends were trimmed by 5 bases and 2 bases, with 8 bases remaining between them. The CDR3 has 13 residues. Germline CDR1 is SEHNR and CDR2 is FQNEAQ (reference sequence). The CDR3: CASSPRATDTQYF. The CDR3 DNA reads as TGTGCCAGCAGCCCAAGGGCCACAGATACGCAGTATTTT.

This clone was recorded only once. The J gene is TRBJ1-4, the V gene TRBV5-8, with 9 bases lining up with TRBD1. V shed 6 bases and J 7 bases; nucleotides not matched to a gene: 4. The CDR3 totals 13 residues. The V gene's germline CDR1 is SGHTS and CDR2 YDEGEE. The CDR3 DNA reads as TGTGCCAGCACCCGGGACAGGGTTGAAAAACTGTTTTTT. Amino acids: CASTRDRVEKLFF.

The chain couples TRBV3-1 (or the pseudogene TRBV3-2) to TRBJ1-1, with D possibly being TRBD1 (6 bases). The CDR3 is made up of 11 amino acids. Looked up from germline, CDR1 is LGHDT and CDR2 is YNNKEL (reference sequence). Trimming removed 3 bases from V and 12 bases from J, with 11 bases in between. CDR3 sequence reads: CASSQGGRTFF. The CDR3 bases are TGTGCCAGCAGCCAGGGGGGCAGAACTTTCTTT.

CDR3: CASSEGPLGTEAFF. CDR3 coding DNA: TGTGCCAGCAGTGAAGGGCCCCTGGGGACTGAAGCTTTCTTT. The chain recombines TRBV6-1 with TRBJ1-1, with D hard to call. Germline V gene data show CDR1 as MNHNS and CDR2 as SASEGT. V lost 1 base, J lost 5 bases, and 11 bases lay in between. This CDR3 has 14 residues.

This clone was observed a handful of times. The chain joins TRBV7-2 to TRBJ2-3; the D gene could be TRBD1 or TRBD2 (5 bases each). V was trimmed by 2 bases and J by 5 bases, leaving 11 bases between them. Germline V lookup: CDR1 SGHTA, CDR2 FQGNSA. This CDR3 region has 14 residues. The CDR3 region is CASSLMGEGDTQYF. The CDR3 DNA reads TGTGCCAGCAGCTTAATGGGGGAAGGAGATACGCAGTATTTT.

CDR3 region: CATSPGDRAGEQYF. CDR3 nucleotide sequence: TGTGCCACCAGTCCGGGGGACAGGGCGGGCGAGCAGTACTTC. The chain carries TRBV24-1 and TRBJ2-7; 9 nucleotides agree with TRBD1. V trimming: 6 bases; J trimming: 6 bases; junction bases outside the gene matches: 8. There are 14 residues in the CDR3. Per the germline V gene, CDR1 is KGHDR and CDR2 is SFDVKD.

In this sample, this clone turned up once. CDR3 DNA: TGTGCCTCCCAGCGGGGGGGCGGATACGAGCAGTACTTC. Protein: CASQRGGGYEQYF. The rearrangement links TRBV30 to TRBJ2-7; 10 bases line up with TRBD2. The CDR3 sequence is 13 residues long. Germline CDR1 reads GTSNPN; CDR2 reads SVGIG (reference sequence). V shed 7 bases, J shed 4 bases, and the junction held 7 bases outside the gene matches.

The CDR3 DNA reads TGTGCCAGCAGCCAAGCTGGGACAGCCCGATACCACTACGAGCAGTACTTC. Encoded protein: CASSQAGTARYHYEQYF. This chain joins TRBV3-1 (or the pseudogene TRBV3-2) and TRBJ2-7, with 7 positions matching TRBD1. The CDR3 has 17 amino acids. The germline V gene has CDR1 LGHDT and CDR2 YNNKEL (reference sequence). After removal of 1 base from V and 3 bases from J, the junction contained 12 bases not matched to a gene.

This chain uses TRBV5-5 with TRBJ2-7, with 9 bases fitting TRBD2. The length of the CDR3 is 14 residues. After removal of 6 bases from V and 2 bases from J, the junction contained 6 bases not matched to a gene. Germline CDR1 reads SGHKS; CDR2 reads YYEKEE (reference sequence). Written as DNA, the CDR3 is TGTGCCAGCAACCCGCGGGGGGGCCCCTACGAGCAGTACTTC. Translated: CASNPRGGPYEQYF.

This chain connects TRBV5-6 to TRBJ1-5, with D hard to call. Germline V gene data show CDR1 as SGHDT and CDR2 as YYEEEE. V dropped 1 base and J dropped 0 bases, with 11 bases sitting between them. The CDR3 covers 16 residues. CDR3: CASSLYSGNSNQPQHF. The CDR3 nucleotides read TGTGCCAGCAGCTTGTATTCCGGGAATAGCAATCAGCCCCAGCATTTT.

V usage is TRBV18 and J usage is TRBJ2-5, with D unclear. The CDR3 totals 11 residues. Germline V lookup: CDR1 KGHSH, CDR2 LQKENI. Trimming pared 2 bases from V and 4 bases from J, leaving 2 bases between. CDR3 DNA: TGTGCCAGCTCACCAGGAGAGACCCAGTACTTC. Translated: CASSPGETQYF.

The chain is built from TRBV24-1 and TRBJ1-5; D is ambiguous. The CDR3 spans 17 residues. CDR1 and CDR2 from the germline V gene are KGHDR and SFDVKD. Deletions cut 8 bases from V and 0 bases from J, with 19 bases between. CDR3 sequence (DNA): TGTGCCACCACCCCGAGGGTCAGACTTGATAGCAATCAGCCCCAGCATTTT. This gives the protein CATTPRVRLDSNQPQHF.

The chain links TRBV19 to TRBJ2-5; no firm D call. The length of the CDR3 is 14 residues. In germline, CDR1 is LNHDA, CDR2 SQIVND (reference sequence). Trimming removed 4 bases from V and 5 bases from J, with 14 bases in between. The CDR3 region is CASSTTTSQETQYF. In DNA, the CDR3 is TGTGCCAGTAGTACCACTACCAGCCAGGAGACCCAGTACTTC.